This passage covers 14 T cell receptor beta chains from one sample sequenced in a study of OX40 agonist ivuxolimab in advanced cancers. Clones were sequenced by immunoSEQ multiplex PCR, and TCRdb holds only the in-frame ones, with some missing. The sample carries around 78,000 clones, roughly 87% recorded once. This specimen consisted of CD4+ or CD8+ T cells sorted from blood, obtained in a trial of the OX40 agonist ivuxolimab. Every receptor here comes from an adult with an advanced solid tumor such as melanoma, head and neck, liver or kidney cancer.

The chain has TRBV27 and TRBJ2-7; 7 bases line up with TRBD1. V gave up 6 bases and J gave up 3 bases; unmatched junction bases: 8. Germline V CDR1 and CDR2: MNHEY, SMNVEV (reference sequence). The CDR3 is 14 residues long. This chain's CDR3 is CASSQQGSDYEQYF. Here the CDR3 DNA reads TGTGCCAGCAGCCAACAGGGGTCGGACTACGAGCAGTACTTC.

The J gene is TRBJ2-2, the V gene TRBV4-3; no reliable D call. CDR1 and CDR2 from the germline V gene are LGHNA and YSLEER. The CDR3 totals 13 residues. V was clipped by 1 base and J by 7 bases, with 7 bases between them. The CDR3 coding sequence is TGCGCCAGCAGCCAAGGGGGTTTCGGGGAGCTGTTTTTT. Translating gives CASSQGGFGELFF.

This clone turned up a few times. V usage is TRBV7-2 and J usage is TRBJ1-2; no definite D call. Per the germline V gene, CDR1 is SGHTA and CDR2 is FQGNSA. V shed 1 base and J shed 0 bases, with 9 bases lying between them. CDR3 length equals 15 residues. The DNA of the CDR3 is TGTGCCAGCAGCTTAGGCCCGTTAGCTAACTATGGCTACACCTTC. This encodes CASSLGPLANYGYTF.

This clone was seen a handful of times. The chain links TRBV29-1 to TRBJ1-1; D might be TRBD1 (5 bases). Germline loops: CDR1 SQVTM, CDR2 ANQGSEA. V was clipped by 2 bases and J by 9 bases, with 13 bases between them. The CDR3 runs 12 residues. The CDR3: CSVERQRRQAFF. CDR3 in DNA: TGCAGCGTTGAAAGACAGCGGAGACAAGCTTTCTTT. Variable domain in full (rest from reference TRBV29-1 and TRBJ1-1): SAVISQKPSRDICQRGTSLTIQCQVDSQVTMMFWYRQQPGQSLTLIATANQGSEATYESGFVIDKFPISRPNLTFSTLTVSNMSPEDSSIYLCSVERQRRQAFFGQGTRLTVV.

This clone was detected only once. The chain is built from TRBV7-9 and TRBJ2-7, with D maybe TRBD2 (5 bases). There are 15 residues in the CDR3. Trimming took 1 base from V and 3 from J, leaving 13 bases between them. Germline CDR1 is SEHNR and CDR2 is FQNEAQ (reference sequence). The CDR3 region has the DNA TGTGCCAGCAGCTTAGAAGAGGGAGCGAGCTACGAGCAGTACTTC. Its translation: CASSLEEGASYEQYF.

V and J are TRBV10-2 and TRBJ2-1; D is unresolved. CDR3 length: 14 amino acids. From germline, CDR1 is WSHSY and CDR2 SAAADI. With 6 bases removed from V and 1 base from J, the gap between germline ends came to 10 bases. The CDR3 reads CASSAPTSYNEQFF. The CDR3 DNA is TGCGCCAGCAGCGCCCCGACTTCCTACAATGAGCAGTTCTTC.

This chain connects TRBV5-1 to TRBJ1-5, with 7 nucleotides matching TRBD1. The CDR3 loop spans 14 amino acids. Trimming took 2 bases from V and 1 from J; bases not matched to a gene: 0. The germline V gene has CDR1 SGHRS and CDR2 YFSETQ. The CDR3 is CASSLGGSNQPQHF. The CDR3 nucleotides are TGCGCCAGCAGCTTAGGGGGCAGCAATCAGCCCCAGCATTTT.

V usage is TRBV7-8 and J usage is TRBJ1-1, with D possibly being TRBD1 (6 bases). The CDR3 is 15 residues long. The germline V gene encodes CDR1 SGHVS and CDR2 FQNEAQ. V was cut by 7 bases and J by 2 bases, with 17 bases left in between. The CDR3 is CASNPAGHLNTEAFF. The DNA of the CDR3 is TGTGCCAGCAATCCCGCGGGACACCTAAACACTGAAGCTTTCTTT.

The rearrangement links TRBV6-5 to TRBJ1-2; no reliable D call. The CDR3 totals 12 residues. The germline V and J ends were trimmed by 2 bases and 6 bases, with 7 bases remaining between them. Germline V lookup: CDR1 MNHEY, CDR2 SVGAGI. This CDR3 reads CASSYGGNGYTF. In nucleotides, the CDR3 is TGTGCCAGCAGTTACGGAGGGAATGGCTACACCTTC.

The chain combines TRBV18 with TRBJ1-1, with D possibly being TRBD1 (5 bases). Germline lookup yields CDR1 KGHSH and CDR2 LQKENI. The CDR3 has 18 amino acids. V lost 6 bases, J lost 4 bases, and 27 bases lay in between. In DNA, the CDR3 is TGTGCCAGCTCCCGCCCTAGGGGATCGGCTATAGAGGGCACTGAAGCTTTCTTT. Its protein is CASSRPRGSAIEGTEAFF.

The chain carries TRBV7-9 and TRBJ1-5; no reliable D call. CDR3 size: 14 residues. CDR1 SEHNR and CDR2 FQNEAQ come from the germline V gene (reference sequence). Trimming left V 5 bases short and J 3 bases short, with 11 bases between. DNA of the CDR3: TGTGCCAGCAGCCAAGGAGGGTACAATCAGCCCCAGCATTTT. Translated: CASSQGGYNQPQHF.

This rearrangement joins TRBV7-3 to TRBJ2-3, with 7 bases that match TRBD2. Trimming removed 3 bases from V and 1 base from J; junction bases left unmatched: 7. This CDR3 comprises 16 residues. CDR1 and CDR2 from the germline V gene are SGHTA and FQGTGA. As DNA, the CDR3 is TGTGCCAGCAGCTTTTCGCCTAGCGGTCGCACAGATACGCAGTATTTT. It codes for CASSFSPSGRTDTQYF.

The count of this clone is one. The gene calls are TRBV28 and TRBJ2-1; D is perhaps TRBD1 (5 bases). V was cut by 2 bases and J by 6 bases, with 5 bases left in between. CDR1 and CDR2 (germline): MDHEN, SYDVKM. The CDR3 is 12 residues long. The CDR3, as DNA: TGTGCCAGCAGTTTACAGGGCAATGAGCAGTTCTTC. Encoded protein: CASSLQGNEQFF. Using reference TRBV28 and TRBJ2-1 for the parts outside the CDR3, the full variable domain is DVKVTQSSRYLVKRTGEKVFLECVQDMDHENMFWYRQDPGLGLRLIYFSYDVKMKEKGDIPEGYSVSREKKERFSLILESASTNQTSMYLCASSLQGNEQFFGPGTRLTVL.

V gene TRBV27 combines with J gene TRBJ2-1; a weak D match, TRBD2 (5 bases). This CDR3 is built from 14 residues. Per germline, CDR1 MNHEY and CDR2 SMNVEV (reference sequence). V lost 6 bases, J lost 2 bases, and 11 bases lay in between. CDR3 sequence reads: CASRRVTPYNEQFF. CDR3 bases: TGTGCCAGCAGGAGGGTTACCCCCTACAATGAGCAGTTCTTC.